The clone carrying this T cell receptor beta chain was seen only a few times. No antigen is known for it. This entry comes from a study of post-analysis software for immune sequencing data. Study background: The disease courses covered relapsing-remitting, secondary progressive and progressive-relapsing multiple sclerosis.

Presence of unique molecular identifiers characterized the TCR beta cDNA libraries. TCRdb called the PCR reads again in MiXCR, with one record for every CDR3 protein. The table includes roughly 430,000 distinct CDR3 sequences, less than 40% detected once. The CDR3 has 14 residues. The V gene's germline CDR1 is KGHDR and CDR2 SFDVKD. V was clipped by 8 bases and J by 2 bases, with 12 bases between them. Study-level points and caveats: A significant reduction in normalized Chao1 diversity was observed in multiple sclerosis patients versus controls. In patients, about five TRBV segments were more frequent than in controls, with TRBV5-6, TRBV5-1 and TRBV20-1 among them.

Sequenced: blood. This sequence originates from a girl aged 2 to 9 with multiple sclerosis. V usage is TRBV24-1 and J usage is TRBJ2-1; D could derive from TRBD1 or TRBD2 (5 bases each). The CDR3 here is CATTRDGTYNEQFF. The CDR3 DNA reads TGTGCCACCACCCGGGACGGAACCTACAATGAGCAGTTCTTC.